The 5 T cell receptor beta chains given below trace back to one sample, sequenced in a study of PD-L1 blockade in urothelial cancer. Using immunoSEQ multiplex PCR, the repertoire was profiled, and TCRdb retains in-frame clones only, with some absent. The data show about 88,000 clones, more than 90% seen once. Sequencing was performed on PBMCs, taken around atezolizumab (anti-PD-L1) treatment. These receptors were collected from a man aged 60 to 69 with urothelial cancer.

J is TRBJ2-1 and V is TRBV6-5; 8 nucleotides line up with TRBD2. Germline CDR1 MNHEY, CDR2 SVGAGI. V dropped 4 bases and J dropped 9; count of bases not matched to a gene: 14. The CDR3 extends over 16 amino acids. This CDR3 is CASSSKGSGRTSEQFF. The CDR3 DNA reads TGTGCCAGCAGTTCAAAAGGGAGCGGGAGAACCAGTGAGCAGTTCTTC.

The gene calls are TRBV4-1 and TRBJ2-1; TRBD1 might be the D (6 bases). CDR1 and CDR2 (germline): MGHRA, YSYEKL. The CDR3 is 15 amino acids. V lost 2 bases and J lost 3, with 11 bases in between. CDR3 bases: TGCGCCAGCAGCCAACCTACGACAGGCTACAATGAGCAGTTCTTC. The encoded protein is CASSQPTTGYNEQFF.

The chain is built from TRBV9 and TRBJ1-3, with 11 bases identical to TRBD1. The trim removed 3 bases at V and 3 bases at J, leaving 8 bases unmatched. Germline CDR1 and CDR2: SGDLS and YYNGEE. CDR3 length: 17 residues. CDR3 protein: CASSALDRGRGGNTIYF. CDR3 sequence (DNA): TGTGCCAGCAGCGCCCTGGACAGGGGGCGAGGTGGAAACACCATATATTTT.

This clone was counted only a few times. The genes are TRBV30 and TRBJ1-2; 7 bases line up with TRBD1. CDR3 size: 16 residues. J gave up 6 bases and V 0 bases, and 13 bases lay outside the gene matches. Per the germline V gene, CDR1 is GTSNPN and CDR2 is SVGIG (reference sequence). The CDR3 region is CAWSVGPRQGANGYTF. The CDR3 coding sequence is TGTGCCTGGAGTGTAGGCCCCCGACAGGGAGCAAATGGCTACACCTTC. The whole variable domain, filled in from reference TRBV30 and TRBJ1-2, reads SQTIHQWPATLVQPVGSPLSLECTVEGTSNPNLYWYRQAAGRGLQLLFYSVGIGQISSEVPQNLSASRPQDRQFILSSKKLLLSDSGFYLCAWSVGPRQGANGYTFGSGTRLTVV.

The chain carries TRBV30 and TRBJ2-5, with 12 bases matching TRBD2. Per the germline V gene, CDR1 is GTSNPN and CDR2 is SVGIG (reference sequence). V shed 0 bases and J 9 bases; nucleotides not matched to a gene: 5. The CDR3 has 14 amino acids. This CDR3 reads CAWSVLAGGEAQYF. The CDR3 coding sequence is TGTGCCTGGAGTGTACTAGCGGGGGGCGAGGCCCAGTACTTC.